The 3 T cell receptor beta chains presented below share a single source sample, sequenced in a study of blood T cells in healthy people across ages. A second PCR, run for roughly 7 to 11 cycles, used a sample-barcoded 5' primer plus a J-beta primer mix. One entry per CDR3 protein results from TCRdb running MiXCR on the 5' RACE reads. Among approximately 2,000,000 distinct CDR3 sequences listed, about two fifths were seen once. The specimen sequenced was blood. All receptors derive from a human donor in good health.

This clonotype was found many times. The rearrangement links TRBV4-2 to TRBJ1-2; 9 positions agree with TRBD1. The CDR3 spans 15 residues. CDR1 is LGHNA and CDR2 is YNFKEQ in the germline V gene. The ends lost 6 bases at V and 2 bases at J; junction bases unmatched: 7. The CDR3 region has the DNA TGTGCCAGCAGTATCCGGGACAGGGTGAACTATGGCTACACCTTC. This translates into CASSIRDRVNYGYTF.

The chain uses TRBV29-1 and TRBJ2-5; 8 nucleotides agree with TRBD1. The V segment lost 7 bases and the J segment 4 bases; nucleotides outside the gene matches: 11. CDR1 is SQVTM and CDR2 is ANQGSEA in the germline V gene. CDR3 length: 14 amino acids. The CDR3 nucleotides are TGCAGCGGGCGGACAGGGTCGACCGTAGAGACCCAGTACTTC. Encoded protein: CSGRTGSTVETQYF.

This chain links TRBV12-3 or TRBV12-4 with TRBJ2-2, with 10 bases lining up with TRBD2. The CDR3 spans 17 residues. Trimming cost V 1 base and J 2 bases; bases outside gene matches: 4. The CDR3 loop is CASSLGTSGVNTGELFF. The CDR3 DNA reads as TGTGCCAGCAGTTTAGGAACTAGCGGGGTAAACACCGGGGAGCTGTTTTTT.